What follows are 9 T cell receptor beta chains derived from one specimen sequenced in a study of T cells in Graves' hyperthyroidism and ophthalmopathy. Amplification of TCR beta CDR3 regions was performed using RNA transcripts as template. First-round RT-PCR of the TCR CDR3 relied on the HTBI primer set. Each CDR3 protein is one row after TCRdb ran MiXCR on the multiplex PCR reads. The sample has some 600,000 distinct CDR3 sequences; approximately 15% are singletons. The sample comprised blood. These receptors were taken from a woman aged 30 to 39 with Graves' hyperthyroidism that later progressed to Graves' ophthalmopathy.

On this clonotype: At one end, the junction sequence differs from germline, possibly due to a read error. The gene calls are TRBV7-2 and TRBJ2-7, with D tentatively TRBD1 (6 bases). Germline V CDR1 and CDR2: SGHTA, FQGNSA. The CDR3 loop spans 14 amino acids. This CDR3 is CARSLGGGTYEQYF. The CDR3 DNA follows: TGTGCCAGAAGCTTAGGGGGTGGGACCTACGAGCAGTACTTC.

This clonotype was picked up many times. This rearrangement joins TRBV7-3 to TRBJ1-2, with TRBD1 identical over 8 bases. The V and J ends lost 3 bases and 7 bases, in that order; junction bases with no gene match: 7. This CDR3 contains 14 residues. The germline V gene encodes CDR1 SGHTA and CDR2 FQGTGA. The CDR3 region has the DNA TGTGCCAGCAGCTTGGACAGGGACGGGGTTGGCTACACCTTC. This sequence encodes CASSLDRDGVGYTF.

V gene TRBV7-9 combines with J gene TRBJ1-5, with 9 bases that match TRBD1. This CDR3 comprises 13 residues. V lost 6 bases, J lost 8 bases, and 5 bases stayed unmatched. Germline values: CDR1 SEHNR, CDR2 FQNEAQ (reference sequence). The CDR3 reads CASRQGAVEPQHF. The DNA of the CDR3 is TGTGCCAGCAGACAGGGGGCGGTGGAGCCCCAGCATTTT. Full variable domain (rest looked up from reference TRBV7-9 and TRBJ1-5): DTGVSQNPRHKITKRGQNVTFRCDPISEHNRLYWYRQTLGQGPEFLTYFQNEAQLEKSRLLSDRFSAERPKGSFSTLEIQRTEQGDSAMYLCASRQGAVEPQHFGDGTRLSIL.

This clonotype came up many times. This chain uses TRBV19 with TRBJ1-5, with D hard to call. Deletions cut 3 bases from V and 0 bases from J, with 9 bases between. Germline V gene data show CDR1 as LNHDA and CDR2 as SQIVND (reference sequence). The CDR3 loop spans 15 amino acids. The CDR3 DNA is TGTGCCAGTAGTATGTTGGCCTTTAGCAATCAGCCCCAGCATTTT. It is translated as CASSMLAFSNQPQHF.

V is TRBV30 and J is TRBJ1-5; D is unclear. CDR1 and CDR2 (germline): GTSNPN, SVGIG (reference sequence). The germline V and J ends were trimmed by 1 base and 4 bases, with 11 bases remaining between them. The CDR3 has 14 amino acids. CDR3 amino acids: CAWSALAINQPQHF. As DNA, the CDR3 is TGTGCCTGGAGTGCCCTTGCGATAAATCAGCCCCAGCATTTT.

This clonotype occurred many times. The V and J genes are TRBV12-3 or TRBV12-4 and TRBJ2-1; 9 nucleotides agree with TRBD2. The CDR3 is made up of 12 amino acids. The V segment lost 6 bases and the J segment 9 bases; nucleotides outside the gene matches: 3. The CDR3 bases are TGTGCCAGCAGAGCACTAGCGGGTGAGCAGTTCTTC. This gives the protein CASRALAGEQFF.

This clonotype was seen a few times. The chain links TRBV13 to TRBJ1-1, with D perhaps TRBD1 (6 bases). CDR1 is PRHDT, CDR2 FYEKMQ, per germline (reference sequence). The germline V and J ends were trimmed by 0 bases and 4 bases, with 15 bases remaining between them. This CDR3 contains 16 residues. The chain's CDR3 is CASSLGFRGTGTEAFF. CDR3 DNA: TGTGCCAGCAGCTTAGGGTTTAGGGGGACGGGCACTGAAGCTTTCTTT.

At least ten counts were recorded for this clonotype. The CDR3 sequence is CASSSAYEQFF. CDR3 DNA: TGTGCCAGCAGCTCCGCCTATGAGCAGTTCTTC. The rearrangement uses TRBV11-2 and TRBJ2-1; no firm D call. Per germline, CDR1 SGHAT and CDR2 FQNNGV. V lost 4 bases and J 8 bases, leaving 6 bases between the germline ends. The CDR3 contains 11 residues.

In this sample, this clonotype turned up many times. The chain couples TRBV9 to TRBJ2-5; D is perhaps TRBD1 (5 bases). V was pared by 2 bases and J by 0 bases, with 11 bases between. Germline loops: CDR1 SGDLS, CDR2 YYNGEE. The CDR3 totals 15 residues. Here the CDR3 reads CASSVGSGYQETQYF. CDR3 coding DNA: TGTGCCAGCAGCGTTGGCTCAGGGTACCAAGAGACCCAGTACTTC.